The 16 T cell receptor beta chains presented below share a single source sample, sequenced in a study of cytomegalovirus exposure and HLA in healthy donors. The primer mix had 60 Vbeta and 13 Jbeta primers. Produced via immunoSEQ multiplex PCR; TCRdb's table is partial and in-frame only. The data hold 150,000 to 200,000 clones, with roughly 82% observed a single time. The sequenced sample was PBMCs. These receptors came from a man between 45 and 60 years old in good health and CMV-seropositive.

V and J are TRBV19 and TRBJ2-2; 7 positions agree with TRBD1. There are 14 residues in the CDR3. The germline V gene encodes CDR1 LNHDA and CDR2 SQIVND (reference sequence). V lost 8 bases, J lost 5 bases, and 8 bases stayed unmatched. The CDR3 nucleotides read TGTGCCAGTTTAGACAGGGATAGGACCGGGGAGCTGTTTTTT. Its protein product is CASLDRDRTGELFF. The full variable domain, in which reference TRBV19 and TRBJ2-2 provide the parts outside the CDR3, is DGGITQSPKYLFRKEGQNVTLSCEQNLNHDAMYWYRQDPGQGLRLIYYSQIVNDFQKGDIAEGYSVSREKKESFPLTVTSAQKNPTAFYLCASLDRDRTGELFFGEGSRLTVL.

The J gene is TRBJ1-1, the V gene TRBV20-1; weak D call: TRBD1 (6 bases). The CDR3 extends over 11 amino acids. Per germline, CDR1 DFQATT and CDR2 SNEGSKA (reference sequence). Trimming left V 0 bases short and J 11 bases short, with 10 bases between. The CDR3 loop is CSARDEQGAFF. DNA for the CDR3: TGCAGTGCTAGAGATGAACAGGGCGCTTTCTTT.

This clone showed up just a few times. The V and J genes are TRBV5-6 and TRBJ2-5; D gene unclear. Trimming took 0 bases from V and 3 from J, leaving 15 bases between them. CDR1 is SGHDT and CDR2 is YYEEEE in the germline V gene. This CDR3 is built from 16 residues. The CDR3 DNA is TGTGCCAGCAGCTTGGATGGTTTGCAGGCGAAAGAGACCCAGTACTTC. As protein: CASSLDGLQAKETQYF.

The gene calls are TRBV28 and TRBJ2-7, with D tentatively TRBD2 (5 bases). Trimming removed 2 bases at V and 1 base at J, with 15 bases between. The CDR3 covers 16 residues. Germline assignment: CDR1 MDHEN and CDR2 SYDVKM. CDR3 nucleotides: TGTGCCAGCAGTTTAGGAGGCGGCCCTACATCCTACGAGCAGTACTTC. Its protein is CASSLGGGPTSYEQYF.

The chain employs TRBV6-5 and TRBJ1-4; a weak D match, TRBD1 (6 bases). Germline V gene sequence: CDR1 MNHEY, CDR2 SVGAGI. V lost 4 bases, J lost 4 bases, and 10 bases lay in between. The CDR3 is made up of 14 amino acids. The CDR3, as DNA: TGTGCCAGCAGTTCCGGACAGCATAATGAAAAACTGTTTTTT. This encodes CASSSGQHNEKLFF.

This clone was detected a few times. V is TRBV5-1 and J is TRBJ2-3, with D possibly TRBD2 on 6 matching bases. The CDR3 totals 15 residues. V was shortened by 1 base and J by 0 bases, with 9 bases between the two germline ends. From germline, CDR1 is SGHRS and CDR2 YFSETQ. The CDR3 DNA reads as TGCGCCAGCAGCTTGTCTCTAGCGAGCACAGATACGCAGTATTTT. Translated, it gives CASSLSLASTDTQYF.

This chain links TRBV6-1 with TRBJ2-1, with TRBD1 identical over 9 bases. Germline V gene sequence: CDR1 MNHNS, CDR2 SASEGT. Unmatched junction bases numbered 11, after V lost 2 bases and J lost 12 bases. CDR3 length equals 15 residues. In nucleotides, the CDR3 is TGTGCCAGCAGTGAAAGGCCGGGACAGGGTTCCATGCAGTTCTTC. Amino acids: CASSERPGQGSMQFF.

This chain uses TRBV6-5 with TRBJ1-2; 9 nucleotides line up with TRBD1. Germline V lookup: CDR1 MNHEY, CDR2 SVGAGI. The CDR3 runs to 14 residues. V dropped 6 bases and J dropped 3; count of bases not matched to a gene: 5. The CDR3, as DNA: TGTGCCAGCAGACCGGGACAGGGAGACTATGGCTACACCTTC. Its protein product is CASRPGQGDYGYTF.

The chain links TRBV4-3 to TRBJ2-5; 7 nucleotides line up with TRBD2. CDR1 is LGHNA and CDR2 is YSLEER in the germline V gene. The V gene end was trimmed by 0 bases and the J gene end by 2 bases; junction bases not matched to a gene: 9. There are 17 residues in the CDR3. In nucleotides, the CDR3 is TGCGCCAGCAGCCAAGATTCGGGAGGCGCCCCTCAAGAGACCCAGTACTTC. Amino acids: CASSQDSGGAPQETQYF.

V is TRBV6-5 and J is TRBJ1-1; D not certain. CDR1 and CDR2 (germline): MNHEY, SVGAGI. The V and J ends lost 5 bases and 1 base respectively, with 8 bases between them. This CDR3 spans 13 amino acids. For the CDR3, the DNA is TGTGCCAGCAGTGGACGGGAGAACACTGAAGCTTTCTTT. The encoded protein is CASSGRENTEAFF.

Here the CDR3 reads CASSLGTESPLHF. CDR3 in DNA: TGTGCCAGCAGTTTGGGCACCGAATCACCCCTCCACTTT. The chain couples TRBV28 to TRBJ1-6; D is uncertain. Trimming cost V 3 bases and J 10 bases, with 10 bases left between them. This CDR3 comprises 13 residues. Germline V lookup: CDR1 MDHEN, CDR2 SYDVKM.

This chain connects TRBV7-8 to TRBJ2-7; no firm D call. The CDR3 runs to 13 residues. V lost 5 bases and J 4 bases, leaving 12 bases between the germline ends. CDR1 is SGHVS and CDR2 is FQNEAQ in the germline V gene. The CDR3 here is CASSIPTRYEQYF. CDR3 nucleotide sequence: TGTGCCAGCAGCATCCCGACAAGATACGAGCAGTACTTC.

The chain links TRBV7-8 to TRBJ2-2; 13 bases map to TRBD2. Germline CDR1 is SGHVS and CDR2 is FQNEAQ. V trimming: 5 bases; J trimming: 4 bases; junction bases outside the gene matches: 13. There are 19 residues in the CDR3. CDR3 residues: CASSPGHSGLAGTTGELFF. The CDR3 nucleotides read TGTGCCAGCAGCCCGGGACATTCGGGACTAGCGGGGACCACCGGGGAGCTGTTTTTT. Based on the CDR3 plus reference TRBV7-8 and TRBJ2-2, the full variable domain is GAGVSQSPRYKVAKRGQDVALRCDPISGHVSLFWYQQALGQGPEFLTYFQNEAQLDKSGLPSDRFFAERPEGSVSTLKIQRTQQEDSAVYLCASSPGHSGLAGTTGELFFGEGSRLTVL.

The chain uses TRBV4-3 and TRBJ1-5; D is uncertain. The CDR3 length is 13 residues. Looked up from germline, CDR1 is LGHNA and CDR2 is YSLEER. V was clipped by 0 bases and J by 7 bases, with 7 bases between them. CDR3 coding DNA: TGCGCCAGCAGCCAAGATACGGGACAGCCCCAGCATTTT. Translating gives CASSQDTGQPQHF.

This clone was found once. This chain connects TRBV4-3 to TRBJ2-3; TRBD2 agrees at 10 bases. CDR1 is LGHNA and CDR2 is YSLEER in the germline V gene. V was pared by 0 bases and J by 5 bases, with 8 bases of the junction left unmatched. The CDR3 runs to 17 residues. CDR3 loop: CASSQELQRGGQDTQYF. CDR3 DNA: TGCGCCAGCAGCCAAGAGCTCCAGCGGGGGGGTCAAGATACGCAGTATTTT.

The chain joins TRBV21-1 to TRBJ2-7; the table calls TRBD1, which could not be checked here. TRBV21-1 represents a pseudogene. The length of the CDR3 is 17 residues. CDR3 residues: CASSKVGQDRRAYEQYF. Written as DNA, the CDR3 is TGTGCCAGCAGCAAAGTCGGACAGGACAGACGGGCCTACGAGCAGTACTTC.